These 29 T cell receptor beta chains were all obtained from the same sample, sequenced in a study of shared clonotypes between healthy human individuals (dated by TCRdb to 2018 to 2020). To prepare the library, the immunoSEQ multiplex PCR assay was applied. TCRdb limited this immuneACCESS table to in-frame rearrangements with V and J called. A share of clones is missing; checked studies link under half to unresolved V genes, and the rest is unexplained. Present in this sample are over 1.4 million clones, around 97% of which were seen just once. The ten largest clones take up more than 0.9% of the sample. Sample: naive CD4+ T cells sorted from blood. The cell subset or site label of this sample denotes: CD45RA+ positively selected. Source of these receptors: a man aged 25-45 years in good health.

Remarks on this clone: Other DNA variants within this sample encode the same CDR3. The chain links TRBV10-3 to TRBJ2-7, with D unresolved. CDR3 length: 12 amino acids. From germline, CDR1 is ENHRY and CDR2 SYGVKD. The V end was cut by 2 bases, the J end by 1 base, with 3 bases between. DNA for the CDR3: TGTGCCATCAGTGAGCTATCCTACGAGCAGTACTTC. It yields the protein CAISELSYEQYF.

The V gene is TRBV6-1, the J gene TRBJ1-2, with D uncertain. The CDR3 is made up of 12 amino acids. V dropped 5 bases and J dropped 8 bases, with 12 bases sitting between them. Per germline, CDR1 MNHNS and CDR2 SASEGT. CDR3 loop: CASSNQAIGYTF. CDR3 coding DNA: TGTGCCAGCAGTAATCAGGCGATAGGCTACACCTTC.

The chain links TRBV15 to TRBJ1-3; maybe TRBD1 (5 bases). This CDR3 has 16 amino acids. Trimming stripped 5 bases from V and 0 bases from J, with 14 bases between. The germline CDR1 and CDR2 sequences are LNHNV and YYDKDF (reference sequence). DNA for the CDR3: TGTGCCACCAGCTGGGACGCGTCGACCTCTGGAAACACCATATATTTT. Protein product: CATSWDASTSGNTIYF.

This clone turned up a few times. The chain uses TRBV6-5 and TRBJ2-3; no reliable D call. Germline V gene sequence: CDR1 MNHEY, CDR2 SVGAGI. CDR3 length: 12 amino acids. The V gene lost 8 bases and the J gene lost 1 base, with 7 bases spanning the gap. The CDR3 loop is CASHRGTDTQYF. The DNA of the CDR3 is TGTGCCAGCCATAGGGGCACAGATACGCAGTATTTT.

V and J are TRBV18 and TRBJ2-1; TRBD1 matches 8 bases. Trimming cost V 3 bases and J 4 bases; bases outside gene matches: 8. The germline gives CDR1 KGHSH, CDR2 LQKENI. There are 16 residues in the CDR3. The CDR3 sequence is CASSPPSGQAYNEQFF. CDR3 nucleotide sequence: TGTGCCAGCTCACCGCCCTCGGGACAGGCATACAATGAGCAGTTCTTC.

J is TRBJ1-4 and V is TRBV28; D may be TRBD1 (6 bases). The CDR3 is made up of 13 amino acids. The V end was cut by 10 bases, the J end by 5 bases, with 14 bases between. The germline V gene has CDR1 MDHEN and CDR2 SYDVKM. In DNA, the CDR3 is TGTGCCACCCGGACAGCACTGAATGAAAAACTGTTTTTT. Its translation is CATRTALNEKLFF.

This sequence joins TRBV18 and TRBJ2-1; D may correspond to TRBD1 or TRBD2 (5 bases each). V was shortened by 2 bases and J by 2 bases, with 13 bases between the two germline ends. CDR1 and CDR2 from the germline V gene are KGHSH and LQKENI. The CDR3 has 16 amino acids. CDR3 amino acids: CASSPTGTRTYNEQFF. The CDR3 DNA reads as TGTGCCAGCTCACCAACCGGGACGAGGACCTACAATGAGCAGTTCTTC.

The V and J genes are TRBV5-1 and TRBJ2-3, with D possibly matching TRBD2 (7 bases). In germline, CDR1 is SGHRS, CDR2 YFSETQ. This CDR3 has 15 amino acids. Trimming stripped 4 bases from V and 2 bases from J, with 14 bases between. The CDR3 bases are TGCGCCAGCAGCCGAGAGGCGGGGGCCACAGATACGCAGTATTTT. Amino acids: CASSREAGATDTQYF.

The rearrangement uses TRBV28 and TRBJ1-2; TRBD1 might be the D (6 bases). V shed 5 bases and J shed 2 bases, with 15 bases lying between them. CDR3 length: 15 amino acids. Germline CDR1 is MDHEN and CDR2 is SYDVKM. The CDR3 sequence: CASSREDQGNYGYTF. In DNA, the CDR3 is TGTGCCAGCAGTCGAGAAGATCAGGGGAACTATGGCTACACCTTC.

Details on this clone: Other DNA sequences in the same sample also yield this CDR3. The J gene is TRBJ2-3, the V gene TRBV15; TRBD2 agrees at 9 bases. Germline CDR1 is LNHNV and CDR2 is YYDKDF (reference sequence). The CDR3 runs 16 residues. V gave up 1 base and J gave up 3 bases; unmatched junction bases: 5. CDR3 amino acids: CATSRGLAGRTDTQYF. CDR3 DNA sequence: TGTGCCACCAGCAGAGGGCTAGCGGGAAGAACAGATACGCAGTATTTT.

The chain employs TRBV5-1 and TRBJ2-3, with 8 positions matching TRBD2. There are 16 residues in the CDR3. Germline V CDR1 and CDR2: SGHRS, YFSETQ. With V trimmed by 2 bases and J by 4 bases, 9 bases remained unmatched. Here the CDR3 reads CASSLGSGSSADTQYF. CDR3 sequence (DNA): TGCGCCAGCAGCTTAGGGAGCGGGAGCTCCGCAGATACGCAGTATTTT.

V is TRBV4-1 and J is TRBJ2-3, with TRBD1 matching 8 bases. Germline loops: CDR1 MGHRA, CDR2 YSYEKL. CDR3 size: 15 residues. Unmatched junction bases numbered 7, after V lost 4 bases and J lost 4 bases. CDR3 protein: CASSLRDRTPDTQYF. In DNA form, the CDR3 reads TGCGCCAGCAGCCTCCGGGACAGGACCCCAGATACGCAGTATTTT.

This rearrangement joins TRBV6-6 to TRBJ1-4, with 8 bases matching TRBD1. The CDR3 length is 13 residues. Germline lookup yields CDR1 MNHNY and CDR2 SVGAGI (reference sequence). The ends lost 4 bases at V and 7 bases at J; junction bases unmatched: 2. In nucleotides, the CDR3 is TGTGCCAGCAGTTCGACAGGGGTTGAAAAACTGTTTTTT. Its protein product is CASSSTGVEKLFF.

The gene calls are TRBV5-6 and TRBJ2-1, with 8 bases identical to TRBD1. V lost 6 bases, J lost 5 bases, and 13 bases stayed unmatched. In germline, CDR1 is SGHDT, CDR2 YYEEEE. The CDR3 has 16 residues. CDR3 residues: CASTHRTGNTNNEQFF. The CDR3 nucleotides are TGTGCCAGCACCCACCGGACAGGGAATACTAACAATGAGCAGTTCTTC.

This clone was observed once. The chain recombines TRBV11-3 with TRBJ2-6; D not resolved. The germline CDR1 and CDR2 sequences are SGHNT and YENEEA. Trimming took 2 bases from V and 0 from J, leaving 8 bases between them. The CDR3 extends over 16 amino acids. The CDR3 is CASSLLLGSGANVLTF. Here the CDR3 DNA reads TGTGCCAGCAGCTTACTTCTGGGCTCTGGGGCCAACGTCCTGACTTTC.

The rearrangement links TRBV19 to TRBJ1-4; possible D gene TRBD1, 5 bases. This CDR3 comprises 14 residues. V was trimmed by 4 bases and J by 3 bases, leaving 9 bases between them. CDR1 and CDR2 from the germline V gene are LNHDA and SQIVND (reference sequence). The CDR3 reads CASSTTASNEKLFF. In DNA form, the CDR3 reads TGTGCCAGTAGTACGACAGCCTCTAATGAAAAACTGTTTTTT.

The gene calls are TRBV7-8 and TRBJ2-7; a possible D gene is TRBD1 (5 bases). V was pared by 0 bases and J by 5 bases, with 14 bases between. Germline V CDR1 and CDR2: SGHVS, FQNEAQ. CDR3 length equals 15 residues. This CDR3 is CASSLAAGLRDEQYF. The CDR3 coding sequence is TGTGCCAGCAGCTTAGCGGCAGGGCTGCGTGACGAGCAGTACTTC.

This clone was seen only once. The chain has TRBV7-2 and TRBJ2-1; 13 bases align to TRBD2. V was pared by 4 bases and J by 0 bases, with 9 bases of the junction left unmatched. This CDR3 has 19 residues. Per the germline V gene, CDR1 is SGHTA and CDR2 is FQGNSA. CDR3: CASSSPGLAGPSSYNEQFF. For the CDR3, the DNA is TGTGCCAGCAGCTCGCCGGGACTAGCGGGACCGAGCTCCTACAATGAGCAGTTCTTC.

The V call is TRBV19, the J call TRBJ2-2; D might be TRBD2 (5 bases). CDR3 length: 12 amino acids. The V end was cut by 5 bases, the J end by 6 bases, with 7 bases between. The germline CDR1 and CDR2 sequences are LNHDA and SQIVND (reference sequence). Here the CDR3 reads CASSSRAGELFF. CDR3 bases: TGTGCCAGTAGTTCGAGGGCCGGGGAGCTGTTTTTT.

The chain is built from TRBV10-3 and TRBJ2-5, with 8 bases matching TRBD2. The CDR3 runs to 14 residues. Trimming took 6 bases from V and 5 from J; bases not matched to a gene: 8. The germline V gene has CDR1 ENHRY and CDR2 SYGVKD. CDR3 DNA sequence: TGTGCCATCAGCGGCGGGGGGCTCGGGGAGACCCAGTACTTC. It yields the protein CAISGGGLGETQYF.

Of note for this clone: At one end, the junction sequence differs from germline, possibly due to a read error. The chain links TRBV7-7 to TRBJ2-5; 13 nucleotides align to TRBD2. There are 15 residues in the CDR3. The germline gives CDR1 SSHAT, CDR2 FNYEAQ (reference sequence). The CDR3 DNA is TGTGCTAGCAGCGTCGGACTAGCGGGGGCAGAGACCCAGTACTTC. Translating it yields CASSVGLAGAETQYF. The full variable domain, completed using reference TRBV7-7 and TRBJ2-5, is GAGVSQSPRYKVTKRGQDVTLRCDPISSHATLYWYQQALGQGPEFLTYFNYEAQPDKSGLPSDRFSAERPEGSISTLTIQRTEQRDSAMYRCASSVGLAGAETQYFGPGTRLLVL.

In this sample, this clone turned up once. The sample carries other DNA sequences with the same CDR3. The rearrangement joins TRBV6-5 to TRBJ2-7; TRBD2 aligns across 7 bases. The germline V gene encodes CDR1 MNHEY and CDR2 SVGAGI. There are 14 residues in the CDR3. Trimming removed 6 bases from V and 6 bases from J; junction bases left unmatched: 11. CDR3: CASSNPGGGPEQYF. CDR3 DNA: TGTGCCAGCAGCAACCCCGGGGGAGGGCCCGAGCAGTACTTC.

CDR3 sequence reads: CASSETGGATNEKLFF. As DNA, the CDR3 is TGTGCCAGCAGTGAGACAGGGGGCGCAACTAATGAAAAACTGTTTTTT. This chain links TRBV6-1 with TRBJ1-4, with 10 bases aligning to TRBD1. CDR3 length: 16 amino acids. CDR1 and CDR2 (germline): MNHNS, SASEGT. J gave up 0 bases and V 3 bases, and 1 base lay outside the gene matches.

The chain joins TRBV5-1 to TRBJ2-7; 8 bases map to TRBD1. V lost 4 bases, J lost 3 bases, and 6 bases stayed unmatched. Germline CDR1 reads SGHRS; CDR2 reads YFSETQ. This CDR3 spans 14 amino acids. The CDR3 DNA reads TGCGCCAGCAGCGTACCGGGACAGGTCTACGAGCAGTACTTC. Amino acids: CASSVPGQVYEQYF.

V gene TRBV7-9 combines with J gene TRBJ2-1, with 8 bases that match TRBD1. The CDR3 extends over 17 amino acids. The germline V gene encodes CDR1 SEHNR and CDR2 FQNEAQ (reference sequence). After removal of 2 bases from V and 0 bases from J, the junction contained 6 bases not matched to a gene. DNA of the CDR3: TGTGCCAGCAGCTTACAAGGCGGACAGGGCTCCTACAATGAGCAGTTCTTC. Translating it yields CASSLQGGQGSYNEQFF.

This rearrangement joins TRBV30 to TRBJ1-4, with 7 positions matching TRBD1. The V gene end was trimmed by 2 bases and the J gene end by 2 bases; junction bases not matched to a gene: 2. The CDR3 is 14 amino acids. Per the germline V gene, CDR1 is GTSNPN and CDR2 is SVGIG (reference sequence). The CDR3 is CAWSLTGTNEKLFF. As DNA, the CDR3 is TGTGCCTGGAGTCTGACAGGGACTAATGAAAAACTGTTTTTT.

To note about this clone: This CDR3 is also generated by other DNA sequences in the sample. The chain is built from TRBV28 and TRBJ2-3; D is uncertain. From germline, CDR1 is MDHEN and CDR2 SYDVKM. V shed 2 bases and J shed 0 bases, with 6 bases lying between them. The CDR3 extends over 14 amino acids. CDR3 residues: CASSLGASTDTQYF. DNA for the CDR3: TGTGCCAGCAGTTTAGGCGCGAGCACAGATACGCAGTATTTT.

The rearrangement uses TRBV30 and TRBJ2-1; weak D call: TRBD1 (7 bases). The CDR3 has 15 residues. CDR1 GTSNPN and CDR2 SVGIG come from the germline V gene (reference sequence). Trimming cost V 2 bases and J 4 bases, with 15 bases left between them. The CDR3 is CAWSRGGAGYNEQFF. As DNA, the CDR3 is TGTGCCTGGAGTCGAGGGGGCGCGGGGTACAATGAGCAGTTCTTC.

The rearrangement joins TRBV5-1 to TRBJ2-3; 13 positions match TRBD2. Germline values: CDR1 SGHRS, CDR2 YFSETQ. This CDR3 spans 20 amino acids. Germline trimming cut 4 bases from V and 0 bases from J; bases unmatched to any gene: 14. The CDR3 sequence: CASSHAGTSGNGWSTDTQYF. In nucleotides, the CDR3 is TGCGCCAGCAGCCATGCCGGGACTAGCGGGAACGGGTGGAGCACAGATACGCAGTATTTT.